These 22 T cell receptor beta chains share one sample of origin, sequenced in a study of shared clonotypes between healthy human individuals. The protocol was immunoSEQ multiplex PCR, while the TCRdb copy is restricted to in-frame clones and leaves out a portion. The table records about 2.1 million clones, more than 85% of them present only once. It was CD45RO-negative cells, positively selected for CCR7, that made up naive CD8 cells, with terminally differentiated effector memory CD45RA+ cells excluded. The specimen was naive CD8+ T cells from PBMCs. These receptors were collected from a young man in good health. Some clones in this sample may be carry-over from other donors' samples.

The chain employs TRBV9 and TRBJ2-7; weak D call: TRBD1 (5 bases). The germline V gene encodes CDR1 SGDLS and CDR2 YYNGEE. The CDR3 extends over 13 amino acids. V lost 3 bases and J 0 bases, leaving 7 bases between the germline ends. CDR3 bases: TGTGCCAGCAGCGCGACAGCCTCCTACGAGCAGTACTTC. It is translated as CASSATASYEQYF.

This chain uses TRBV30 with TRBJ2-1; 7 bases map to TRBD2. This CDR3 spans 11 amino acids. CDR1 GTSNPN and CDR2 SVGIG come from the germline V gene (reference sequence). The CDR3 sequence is CGGGMGNEQFF. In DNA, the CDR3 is TGTGGGGGGGGAATGGGCAATGAGCAGTTCTTC.

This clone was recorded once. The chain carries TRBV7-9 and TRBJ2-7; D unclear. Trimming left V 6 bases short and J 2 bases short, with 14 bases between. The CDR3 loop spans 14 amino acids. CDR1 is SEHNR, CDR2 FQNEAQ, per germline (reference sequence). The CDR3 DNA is TGTGCCAGCAGTCCGACTGAAGGAACCTACGAGCAGTACTTC. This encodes CASSPTEGTYEQYF.

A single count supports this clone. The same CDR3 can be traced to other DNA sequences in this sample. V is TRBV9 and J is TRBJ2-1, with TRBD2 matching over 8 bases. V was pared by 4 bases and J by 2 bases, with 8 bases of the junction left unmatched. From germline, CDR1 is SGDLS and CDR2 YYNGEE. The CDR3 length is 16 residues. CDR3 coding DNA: TGTGCCAGCAGCCCTCGTGCGGGAGGAACCTACAATGAGCAGTTCTTC. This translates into CASSPRAGGTYNEQFF.

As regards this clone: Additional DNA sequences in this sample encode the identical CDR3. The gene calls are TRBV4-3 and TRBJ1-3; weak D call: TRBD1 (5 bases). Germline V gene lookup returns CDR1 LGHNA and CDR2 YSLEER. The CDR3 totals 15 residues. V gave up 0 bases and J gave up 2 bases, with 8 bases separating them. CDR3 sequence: CASSQDRGAGNTIYF. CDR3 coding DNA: TGCGCCAGCAGCCAAGATCGGGGGGCTGGAAACACCATATATTTT.

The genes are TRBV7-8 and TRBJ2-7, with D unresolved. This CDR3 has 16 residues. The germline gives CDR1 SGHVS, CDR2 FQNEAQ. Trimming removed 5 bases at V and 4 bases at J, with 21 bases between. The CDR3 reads CASSRPLVRSNYEQYF. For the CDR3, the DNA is TGTGCCAGCAGCAGACCGTTAGTCAGGTCTAATTACGAGCAGTACTTC.

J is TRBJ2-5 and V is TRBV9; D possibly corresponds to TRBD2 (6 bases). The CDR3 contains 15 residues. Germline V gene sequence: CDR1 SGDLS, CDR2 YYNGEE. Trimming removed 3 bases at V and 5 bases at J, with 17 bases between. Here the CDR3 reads CASSGSGTQRETQYF. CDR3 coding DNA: TGTGCCAGCAGCGGCTCCGGGACTCAACGGGAGACCCAGTACTTC.

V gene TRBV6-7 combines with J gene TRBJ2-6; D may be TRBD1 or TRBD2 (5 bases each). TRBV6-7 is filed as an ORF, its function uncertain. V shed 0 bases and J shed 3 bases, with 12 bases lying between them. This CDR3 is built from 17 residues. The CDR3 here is CASSYSFSGRGANVLTF. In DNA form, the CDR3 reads TGTGCCAGCAGTTACTCATTCTCGGGACGTGGGGCCAACGTCCTGACTTTC.

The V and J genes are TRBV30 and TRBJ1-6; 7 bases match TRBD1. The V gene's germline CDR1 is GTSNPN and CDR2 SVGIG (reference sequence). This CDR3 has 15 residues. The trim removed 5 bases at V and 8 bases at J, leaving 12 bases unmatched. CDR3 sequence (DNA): TGTGCCTGGGGCAGGGAACAGGGGAGGCATTCACCCCTCCACTTT. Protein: CAWGREQGRHSPLHF.

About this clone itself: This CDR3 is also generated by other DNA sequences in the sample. The CDR3 sequence is CASSLGQGALYEQYF. Written as DNA, the CDR3 is TGTGCCAGCAGCTTGGGACAGGGGGCACTCTACGAGCAGTACTTC. The J gene is TRBJ2-7, the V gene TRBV11-2, with TRBD1 identical over 12 bases. The CDR3 spans 15 residues. With 3 bases clipped from V and 3 bases from J, the junction kept 3 bases outside the gene matches. CDR1 and CDR2 (germline): SGHAT, FQNNGV.

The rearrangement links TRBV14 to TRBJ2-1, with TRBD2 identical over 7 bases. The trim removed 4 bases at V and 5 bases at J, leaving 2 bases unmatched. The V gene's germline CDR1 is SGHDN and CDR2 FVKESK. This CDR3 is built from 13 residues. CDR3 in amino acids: CASSRLADNEQFF. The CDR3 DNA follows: TGTGCCAGCAGCCGGCTAGCGGACAATGAGCAGTTCTTC.

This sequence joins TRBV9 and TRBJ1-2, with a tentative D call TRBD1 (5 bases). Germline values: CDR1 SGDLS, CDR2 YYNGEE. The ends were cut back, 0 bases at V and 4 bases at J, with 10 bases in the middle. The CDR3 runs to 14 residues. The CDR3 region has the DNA TGTGCCAGCAGCGTAGCTACAGGCAGCTATGGCTACACCTTC. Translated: CASSVATGSYGYTF.

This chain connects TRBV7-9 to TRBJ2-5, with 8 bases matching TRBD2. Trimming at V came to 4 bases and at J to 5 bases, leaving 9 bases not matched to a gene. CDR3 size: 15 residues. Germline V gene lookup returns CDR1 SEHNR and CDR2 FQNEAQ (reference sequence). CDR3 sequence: CASSSSAGVEETQYF. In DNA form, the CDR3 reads TGTGCCAGCAGCTCCTCAGCGGGAGTCGAGGAGACCCAGTACTTC.

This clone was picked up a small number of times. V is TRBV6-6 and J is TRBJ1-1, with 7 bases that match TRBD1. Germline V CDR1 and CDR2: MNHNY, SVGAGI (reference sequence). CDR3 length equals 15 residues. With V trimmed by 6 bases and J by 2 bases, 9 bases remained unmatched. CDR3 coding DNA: TGTGCCAGCAGCTTGGTCTGGACAGGTAACACTGAAGCTTTCTTT. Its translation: CASSLVWTGNTEAFF.

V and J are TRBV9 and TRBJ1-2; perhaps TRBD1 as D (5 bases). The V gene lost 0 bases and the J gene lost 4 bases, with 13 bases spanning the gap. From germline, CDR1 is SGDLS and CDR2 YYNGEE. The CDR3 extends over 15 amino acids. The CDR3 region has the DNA TGTGCCAGCAGCGTAGCTCCGGCTGGGACCTATGGCTACACCTTC. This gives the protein CASSVAPAGTYGYTF.

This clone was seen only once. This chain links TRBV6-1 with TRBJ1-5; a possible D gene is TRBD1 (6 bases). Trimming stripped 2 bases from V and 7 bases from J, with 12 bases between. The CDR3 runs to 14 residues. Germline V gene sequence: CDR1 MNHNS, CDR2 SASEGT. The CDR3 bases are TGTGCCAGCAGTGAAAGGCCACAGGGACAGCCCCAGCATTTT. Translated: CASSERPQGQPQHF.

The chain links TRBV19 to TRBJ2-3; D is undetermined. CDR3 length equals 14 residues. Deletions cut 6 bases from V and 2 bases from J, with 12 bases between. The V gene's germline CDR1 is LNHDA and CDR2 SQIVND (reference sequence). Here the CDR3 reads CASRDGGYTDTQYF. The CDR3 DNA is TGTGCCAGTAGAGATGGCGGATACACAGATACGCAGTATTTT.

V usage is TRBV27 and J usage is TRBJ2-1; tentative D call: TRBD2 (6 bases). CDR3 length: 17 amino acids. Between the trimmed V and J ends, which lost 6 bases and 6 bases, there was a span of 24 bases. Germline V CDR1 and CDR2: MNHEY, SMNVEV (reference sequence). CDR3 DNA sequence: TGTGCCAGCAGGTCCAATCAGGGACTCCTTAGTGGCAATGAGCAGTTCTTC. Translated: CASRSNQGLLSGNEQFF.

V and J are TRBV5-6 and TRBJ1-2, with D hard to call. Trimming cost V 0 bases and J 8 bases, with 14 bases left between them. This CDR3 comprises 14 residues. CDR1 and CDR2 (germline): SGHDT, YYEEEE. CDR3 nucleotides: TGTGCCAGCAGCTTGGAAACCTCGTGGATGGGCTACACCTTC. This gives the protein CASSLETSWMGYTF.

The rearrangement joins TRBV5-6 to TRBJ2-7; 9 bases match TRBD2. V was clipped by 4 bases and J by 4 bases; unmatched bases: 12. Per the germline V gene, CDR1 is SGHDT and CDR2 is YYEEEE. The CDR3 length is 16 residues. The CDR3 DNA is TGTGCCAGCAGCCGCTGGCGGGAGGGCTTTACGTACGAGCAGTACTTC. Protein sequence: CASSRWREGFTYEQYF.

The DNA for the CDR3 is TGTGCTAGTGCCACGGTAAGGGAAACGAACACTGAAGCTTTCTTT. The encoded protein is CASATVRETNTEAFF. This chain uses TRBV12-5 with TRBJ1-1; the D is unclear. Deletions cut 7 bases from V and 1 base from J, with 16 bases between. Per germline, CDR1 LGHNT and CDR2 FRNRAP. The CDR3 runs to 15 residues.

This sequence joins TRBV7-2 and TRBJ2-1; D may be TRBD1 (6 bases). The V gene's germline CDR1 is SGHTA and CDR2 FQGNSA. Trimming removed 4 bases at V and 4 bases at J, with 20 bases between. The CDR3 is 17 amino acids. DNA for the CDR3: TGTGCCAGCAGCTCCGGACAGATTGGCGTTATTTACAATGAGCAGTTCTTC. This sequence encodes CASSSGQIGVIYNEQFF.